The 23 T cell receptor beta chains presented below share a single source sample, sequenced in a study of shared clonotypes between healthy human individuals. Measured with immunoSEQ multiplex PCR; TCRdb has only the in-frame clones, and not every one. The repertoire holds millions of clones, roughly 96% seen once, with 0.1% to 0.15% in the top ten. The specimen was naive CD4+ T cells sorted from blood. The subset is: CD45RA+ positively selected. The receptors here all came from a man in his late teens or twenties in good health.

The chain carries TRBV7-6 and TRBJ2-3; D is unresolved. In germline, CDR1 is SGHVS, CDR2 FNYEAQ. This CDR3 is 13 amino acids long. Trimming removed 2 bases from V and 5 bases from J, with 8 bases in between. The CDR3 here is CASSLTRRDTQYF. DNA for the CDR3: TGTGCCAGCAGCTTAACGAGAAGAGATACGCAGTATTTT.

This sequence joins TRBV27 and TRBJ1-6; 7 bases map to TRBD1. CDR3 size: 15 residues. After removal of 4 bases from V and 7 bases from J, the junction contained 7 bases not matched to a gene. Per the germline V gene, CDR1 is MNHEY and CDR2 is SMNVEV (reference sequence). The DNA for the CDR3 is TGTGCCAGCAGTTCTCGGACAGGTGGAAATTCACCCCTCCACTTT. Translating gives CASSSRTGGNSPLHF.

The V gene is TRBV7-2, the J gene TRBJ2-7; the D is unclear. The germline CDR1 and CDR2 sequences are SGHTA and FQGNSA. V was clipped by 4 bases and J by 3 bases, with 16 bases between them. The CDR3 covers 15 residues. The CDR3 reads CASSSVPDGVYEQYF. The CDR3 DNA reads TGTGCCAGCAGCTCCGTCCCGGACGGAGTCTACGAGCAGTACTTC.

This clone is a singleton in its sample. This CDR3 is also generated by other DNA sequences in the sample. The V gene is TRBV28, the J gene TRBJ2-6, with D possibly being TRBD2 (6 bases). Trimming cost V 6 bases and J 4 bases, with 13 bases left between them. The germline gives CDR1 MDHEN, CDR2 SYDVKM. CDR3 length: 15 amino acids. The CDR3 loop reads CASSLGGAGANVLTF. In DNA form, the CDR3 reads TGTGCCAGCAGCCTCGGGGGAGCCGGGGCCAACGTCCTGACTTTC.

The V call is TRBV27, the J call TRBJ1-2, with 7 positions matching TRBD1. Trimming removed 6 bases from V and 7 bases from J; junction bases left unmatched: 8. The CDR3 length is 13 residues. Germline CDR1 is MNHEY and CDR2 is SMNVEV (reference sequence). CDR3 nucleotide sequence: TGTGCCAGCAGCTCCGAGGGGGCGGGTGGCTACACCTTC. Translated: CASSSEGAGGYTF.

Concerning this clone itself: Other DNA variants within this sample encode the same CDR3. This sequence joins TRBV19 and TRBJ1-4, with D hard to call. This CDR3 spans 13 amino acids. V was shortened by 6 bases and J by 0 bases, with 5 bases between the two germline ends. Germline loops: CDR1 LNHDA, CDR2 SQIVND (reference sequence). The CDR3 DNA follows: TGTGCCAGTAGGACTGCAACTAATGAAAAACTGTTTTTT. Its protein product is CASRTATNEKLFF.

V is TRBV10-2 and J is TRBJ2-5, with D possibly matching TRBD2 (6 bases). Trimming shortened V by 2 bases and J by 5 bases, and 18 bases separated the two germline ends. Germline CDR1 reads WSHSY; CDR2 reads SAAADI. This CDR3 is 16 amino acids long. CDR3 sequence reads: CASSETLMPEGETQYF. CDR3 nucleotides: TGCGCCAGCAGTGAGACCTTAATGCCGGAGGGGGAGACCCAGTACTTC.

The rearrangement uses TRBV6-1 and TRBJ1-6; no clear D gene. This CDR3 region has 13 residues. V was shortened by 3 bases and J by 5 bases, with 5 bases between the two germline ends. Per germline, CDR1 MNHNS and CDR2 SASEGT. The CDR3 sequence is CASSESHNSPLHF. In nucleotides, the CDR3 is TGTGCCAGCAGTGAGAGCCATAATTCACCCCTCCACTTT.

The genes are TRBV10-3 and TRBJ2-3; TRBD2 might be the D (6 bases). V was cut by 6 bases and J by 2 bases, with 15 bases left in between. The CDR3 has 15 amino acids. From germline, CDR1 is ENHRY and CDR2 SYGVKD. The CDR3 bases are TGTGCCATCAGGAAGTCCGGGGGAAACACAGATACGCAGTATTTT. Translation: CAIRKSGGNTDTQYF.

The rearrangement joins TRBV6-5 to TRBJ1-6, with TRBD1 as a possible D gene (6 bases). The V end lost 8 bases, the J end lost 8 bases, and 13 bases lay between the germline ends. CDR3 length equals 13 residues. Germline loops: CDR1 MNHEY, CDR2 SVGAGI. Written as DNA, the CDR3 is TGTGCCAGCTCAGAGGGGGTGGATTCACCCCTCCACTTT. It is translated as CASSEGVDSPLHF.

V gene TRBV2 combines with J gene TRBJ1-1, with D possibly matching TRBD1 (5 bases). Deletions cut 1 base from V and 0 bases from J, with 15 bases between. The CDR3 is 17 residues long. Germline V gene data show CDR1 as SNHLY and CDR2 as FYNNEI. The CDR3 sequence: CASSEGGKGRLNTEAFF. In DNA form, the CDR3 reads TGTGCCAGCAGTGAAGGAGGTAAGGGGCGGCTGAACACTGAAGCTTTCTTT.

The J gene is TRBJ1-2, the V gene TRBV29-1; 10 nucleotides match TRBD1. V dropped 6 bases and J dropped 4; count of bases not matched to a gene: 8. The CDR3 covers 14 residues. CDR1 and CDR2 from the germline V gene are SQVTM and ANQGSEA. Here the CDR3 DNA reads TGCAGCGTCGACACGACAGGGGGCGGCTATGGCTACACCTTC. Its protein is CSVDTTGGGYGYTF.

V is TRBV6-5 and J is TRBJ2-5, with 9 bases aligning to TRBD2. This CDR3 has 14 amino acids. Germline assignment: CDR1 MNHEY and CDR2 SVGAGI. The V gene end was trimmed by 4 bases and the J gene end by 4 bases; junction bases not matched to a gene: 4. The CDR3 DNA follows: TGTGCCAGCAGTTCCTTAGCGGGGGCAGAGACCCAGTACTTC. Translation: CASSSLAGAETQYF.

This clone was observed a few times. The rearrangement links TRBV9 to TRBJ2-1; D remains unclear. Per germline, CDR1 SGDLS and CDR2 YYNGEE. Trimming left V 0 bases short and J 7 bases short, with 5 bases between. This CDR3 comprises 12 residues. CDR3 coding DNA: TGTGCCAGCAGCGTAGAAGAAAATGAGCAGTTCTTC. Translating it yields CASSVEENEQFF.

The V and J genes are TRBV5-1 and TRBJ1-1, with D unresolved. The CDR3 has 19 amino acids. Trimming cost V 0 bases and J 0 bases, with 21 bases left between them. Germline CDR1 reads SGHRS; CDR2 reads YFSETQ. The CDR3: CASSLGALLGRIMNTEAFF. In DNA, the CDR3 is TGCGCCAGCAGCTTGGGGGCCCTTCTCGGACGGATTATGAACACTGAAGCTTTCTTT.

V gene TRBV19 combines with J gene TRBJ1-2; no clear D. The length of the CDR3 is 13 residues. V dropped 6 bases and J dropped 2 bases, with 10 bases sitting between them. From germline, CDR1 is LNHDA and CDR2 SQIVND (reference sequence). This CDR3 reads CASRSGINYGYTF. CDR3 DNA sequence: TGTGCCAGTAGGTCCGGGATAAACTATGGCTACACCTTC.

On this clone: Other nucleotide sequences from this sample produce the same CDR3. The gene calls are TRBV5-4 and TRBJ2-3; tentatively, D is TRBD2 (6 bases). The V and J ends lost 0 bases and 0 bases respectively, with 8 bases between them. CDR3 length: 15 amino acids. CDR1 is SGHNT, CDR2 YYREEE, per germline (reference sequence). In nucleotides, the CDR3 is TGTGCCAGCAGCTTGGGCGGGACTAGCACAGATACGCAGTATTTT. Translating it yields CASSLGGTSTDTQYF.

The chain employs TRBV30 and TRBJ2-3, with 8 nucleotides matching TRBD1. J lost 3 bases, V lost 2 bases, and 10 bases had no gene match. Germline V gives CDR1 GTSNPN, CDR2 SVGIG (reference sequence). This CDR3 region has 16 residues. This CDR3 reads CAWSIQTGGLTDTQYF. DNA for the CDR3: TGTGCCTGGAGTATACAAACAGGGGGTCTTACAGATACGCAGTATTTT.

This sequence joins TRBV4-3 and TRBJ2-1, with 7 nucleotides matching TRBD1. The CDR3 is 12 residues long. Trimming removed 5 bases from V and 9 bases from J; junction bases left unmatched: 4. Germline V gene lookup returns CDR1 LGHNA and CDR2 YSLEER. The CDR3 loop is CASSMTGFEQFF. The DNA of the CDR3 is TGCGCCAGCAGCATGACAGGGTTTGAGCAGTTCTTC.

The V gene is TRBV6-1, the J gene TRBJ1-5; no definite D call. The V gene lost 6 bases and the J gene lost 0 bases, with 6 bases spanning the gap. Germline CDR1 reads MNHNS; CDR2 reads SASEGT. This CDR3 is 13 amino acids long. The CDR3 nucleotides read TGTGCCAGCAGATCGGCTAGCAATCAGCCCCAGCATTTT. This sequence encodes CASRSASNQPQHF.

V and J are TRBV6-6 and TRBJ2-1, with 7 nucleotides matching TRBD1. V was pared by 6 bases and J by 9 bases, with 11 bases of the junction left unmatched. This CDR3 region has 14 residues. Germline lookup yields CDR1 MNHNY and CDR2 SVGAGI (reference sequence). The CDR3 bases are TGTGCCAGCAGCCAAGGGTCGGGACAGAGTGAGCAGTTCTTC. It encodes CASSQGSGQSEQFF.

For this clone: Additional DNA sequences in this sample encode the identical CDR3. The chain is built from TRBV6-5 and TRBJ1-5, with 9 nucleotides matching TRBD1. The length of the CDR3 is 15 residues. Looked up from germline, CDR1 is MNHEY and CDR2 is SVGAGI. Trimming at V came to 6 bases and at J to 4 bases, leaving 7 bases not matched to a gene. The CDR3 sequence is CASSGTGLGNQPQHF. CDR3 nucleotides: TGTGCCAGCAGCGGGACAGGGCTTGGGAATCAGCCCCAGCATTTT.

The chain links TRBV11-2 to TRBJ2-7, with TRBD1 matching over 10 bases. J was trimmed by 5 bases and V by 5 bases; bases with no gene match: 9. Per germline, CDR1 SGHAT and CDR2 FQNNGV. The CDR3 runs to 15 residues. CDR3 coding DNA: TGTGCCAGCAGCCCTAGGGGACAGGGGAGTAACGAGCAGTACTTC. Translated, it gives CASSPRGQGSNEQYF.